The present T cell receptor (beta chain) was sequenced within a study of blood T cell repertoires in COVID-19 (dated by TCRdb to 2020 to 2022). About the investigation overall: Collaborator samples came from the United States, Italy and Spain and covered acute and convalescent phases of COVID-19. Sample metadata almost always included a de-identified subject ID, COVID-19 status, age in years and sex. The samples were drawn from the first 160 participants of the ongoing ImmuneRACE study and from over a thousand subjects provided by 6 global collaborators. Subjects who had been exposed to COVID-19, were actively infected with it, or had recovered from it provided the deeply sampled blood TCRbeta repertoires that made up the dataset. The repertoires were made available in a free public database intended to serve as a resource for research on the immune response to SARS-CoV-2. Where available, HLA class I and class II types were obtained from metadata supplied by the sample provider rather than from assay-based typing. The material from the prospective study consisted of cDNA or gDNA derived from T cells, B-cell-depleted T cells, or PBMCs.

The immunoSEQ Assay, a bias-controlled multiplex PCR, was used to amplify TCRbeta CDR3 regions from genomic DNA. The original pipeline was this. Nucleated cell counts per sample were estimated from amplification of reference gene primers within the assay. To quantify the absolute abundance of each unique TCRbeta CDR3 rearrangement, sequence reads were collapsed and filtered. For each sample, productive Simpson clonality was calculated as the square root of Simpson's diversity index across productive rearrangements. The immuneACCESS repertoire file appears here via TCRdb, limited to in-frame rearrangements. These files lack a portion of the clones; in checked studies, under half of the deficit traces to unresolved V genes, and the cause of the others is not known. Clone size and V and J calls were adopted from that table, with D and trimming inferred from the DNA. The sample includes approximately 280,000 clones, with around 88% observed a single time. The top ten clones comprise approximately 2% of the sample.

As for this clone: Its antigen has not been determined. Base qualities are not at hand, and no much larger clone is one base apart.

Samples from volunteer blood donors who had recovered from COVID-19 were contributed by a second Seattle source. The collaborating institutions used their own protocols to collect whole blood in K2EDTA tubes. For TCRbeta analysis, collaborators shipped samples as frozen whole blood, isolated PBMCs, or DNA extracted from either of those sample types. The study at large found these results: The quantity of clinical and demographic metadata differed by source and by participant and was supplied without curation.

The germline ends are 18 bases apart after V is trimmed by 4 bases and J by 2 bases. CDR1 and CDR2, per the germline V gene, are MNHNS and SASEGT. From cysteine to phenylalanine, the CDR3 is 16 amino acids long. Only CDR3 DNA remains: 48 bases, in frame from the first base. This clonotype originated in a woman aged 25 to 45 who had recovered from COVID-19. Sequenced material: peripheral blood. This sequence uses TRBV6-1 and TRBJ2-7; possibly the D gene is TRBD1, per 6 matching bases. The CDR3 amino acid sequence is: CASSGGSGHQAYEQYF. In nucleotides, the sequence is TGTGCCAGCAGTGGGGGGTCGGGACATCAGGCCTACGAGCAGTACTTC.